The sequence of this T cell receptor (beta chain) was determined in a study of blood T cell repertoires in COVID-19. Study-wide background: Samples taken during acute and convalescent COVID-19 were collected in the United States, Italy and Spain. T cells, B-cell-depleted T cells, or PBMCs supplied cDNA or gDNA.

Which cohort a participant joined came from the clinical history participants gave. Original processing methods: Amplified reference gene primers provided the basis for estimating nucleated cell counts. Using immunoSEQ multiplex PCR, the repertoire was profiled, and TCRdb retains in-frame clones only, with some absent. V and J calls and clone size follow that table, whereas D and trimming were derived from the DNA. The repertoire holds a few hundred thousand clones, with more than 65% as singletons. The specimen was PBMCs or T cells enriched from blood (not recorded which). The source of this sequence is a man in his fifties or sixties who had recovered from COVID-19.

CDR3 protein: CASTPGQGRSEQYF. In nucleotides, the CDR3 is TGTGCCAGCACCCCGGGACAGGGGAGAAGCGAGCAGTACTTC. The genes are TRBV2 and TRBJ2-7; 10 positions match TRBD1. The CDR3 contains 14 residues. The germline V gene has CDR1 SNHLY and CDR2 FYNNEI. Unmatched junction bases numbered 9, after V lost 7 bases and J lost 6 bases.